This is a list of T cell receptor beta chains from one sample in a study of CD8 T cells in ankylosing spondylitis. TCRdb re-called the 5' RACE reads through MiXCR, storing one row per CDR3 protein. The table shows about 220,000 distinct CDR3 sequences, with about 6.7% occurring only once. The sample consisted of blood, either unsorted or a sorted T cell fraction (not recorded which). These receptors came from a male donor with ankylosing spondylitis. CDR3s include the opening cysteine and the closing phenylalanine or tryptophan. Fields, in order: J gene, clone size, V gene, CDR3 protein. The size entry is marked missing in some rows and otherwise reads once, few, many or a size class.

>TRBJ2-1|many|TRBV4-3
CASSPGTSPNSYNEQFF
>TRBJ2-1|many|TRBV21-1
CASSKRGITRDYFYNEQFF
>TRBJ2-7|many|TRBV15
CATSIGTADYVGQYF
>TRBJ2-2|many|TRBV4-3
CASSQGLAGVGGGELFF
>TRBJ1-4|few|TRBV5-5
CASSLRGQTNEKLFF
>TRBJ2-2|many|TRBV7-6
CASSYTGLGTGELFF
>TRBJ2-5|few|TRBV11-2
CASSSGLVEKETQYF
>TRBJ2-7|NA|TRBV12-2
CASKCEQYF
>TRBJ2-1|many|TRBV24-1
CATSEKRYNEQFF
>TRBJ2-1|many|TRBV7-9
CASSSPGTGAYNEQFF
>TRBJ1-2|few|TRBV12-3/TRBV12-4
CASTATRELGGWDYGYTF
>TRBJ2-4|NA|TRBV4-3
CASSDRDPGPGAIQYF
>TRBJ1-1|few|TRBV9
CASSVGTNTEAFF
>TRBJ2-3|few|TRBV4-2
CASSRQTSGKATDTQYF
>TRBJ2-7|many|TRBV20-1
CSARDPGGSYEQYF
>TRBJ2-1|many|TRBV7-9
CASGLAGVNEQFF
>TRBJ1-2|many|TRBV4-2
CASSQALRGGPKGYTF
>TRBJ2-5|many|TRBV5-4
CASTAYVSGRSETQYF
>TRBJ2-3|many|TRBV20-1
CSARTSGESTDTQYF
>TRBJ2-5|many|TRBV7-9
CASSSLLAGETQYF
>TRBJ1-1|many|TRBV20-1
CSAREVGGGTEAFF
>TRBJ2-1|many|TRBV7-6
CASSLAIAGTLGNEQFF
>TRBJ2-7|many|TRBV20-1
CSARDRRAPGLAVYEQYF
>TRBJ1-1|many|TRBV12-3/TRBV12-4
CASVPSGEWDTEAFF
>TRBJ2-3|many|TRBV5-1
CASSSSPRAGLTQSTDTQYF
>TRBJ1-2|NA|TRBV29-1
CSVEDISSGGGEYGYTF
>TRBJ2-1|many|TRBV7-9
CASSLAVGGLAYNEQFF
>TRBJ2-4|few|TRBV27
CASSFRDIQYF
>TRBJ1-3|few|TRBV15
CATSRGRTSFGNTIYF
>TRBJ2-7|many|TRBV29-1
CSVRQGSSYEQYF
>TRBJ1-2|many|TRBV4-1
CASSHGFDRDF
>TRBJ1-1|many|TRBV18
CASSPVRGGNTEAFF
>TRBJ1-3|many|TRBV6-2/TRBV6-3
CASSSTGIFGNTIYF
>TRBJ1-2|few|TRBV7-9
CASSSGRQGGGYGYTF
>TRBJ1-6|many|TRBV27
CASSFRVRELNSPLHF
>TRBJ2-7|NA|TRBV6-1
CASSDGGTYEQYF
>TRBJ1-1|NA|TRBV6-1
CASVWGGSYEAFF
>TRBJ2-1|many|TRBV4-2
CASSQDLRGSSYNEQFF
>TRBJ2-6|many|TRBV9
CASSPHGGLLTF
>TRBJ2-1|many|TRBV27
CASGLRTSSYNEQFF
>TRBJ2-7|many|TRBV6-2/TRBV6-3
CATNLGGTTYEQYF
>TRBJ1-1|many|TRBV18
CASSPPGLLF
>TRBJ2-3|many|TRBV4-3
CASSHYFPRVADTQYF
>TRBJ2-6|few|TRBV4-3
CASSFGQGESGANVLTF
>TRBJ2-7|few|TRBV7-8
CASSLDYGVEQYF